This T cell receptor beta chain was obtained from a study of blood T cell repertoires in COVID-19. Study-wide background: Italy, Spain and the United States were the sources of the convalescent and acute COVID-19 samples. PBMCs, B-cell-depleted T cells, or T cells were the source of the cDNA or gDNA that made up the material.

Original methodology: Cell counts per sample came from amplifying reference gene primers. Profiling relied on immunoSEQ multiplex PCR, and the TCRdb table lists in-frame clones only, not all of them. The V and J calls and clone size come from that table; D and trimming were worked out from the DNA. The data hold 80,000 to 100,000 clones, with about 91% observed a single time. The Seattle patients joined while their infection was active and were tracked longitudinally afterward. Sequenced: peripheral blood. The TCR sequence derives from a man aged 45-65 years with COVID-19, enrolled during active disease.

This CDR3 reads CASTPYDRAGELFF. DNA for the CDR3: TGCGCCAGCACCCCTTACGACAGGGCCGGGGAGCTGTTTTTT. The chain recombines TRBV5-1 with TRBJ2-2; 7 bases are shared with TRBD1. The V gene's germline CDR1 is SGHRS and CDR2 YFSETQ. Trimming cost V 6 bases and J 6 bases; bases outside gene matches: 8. This CDR3 comprises 14 residues.